This TCR beta chain stems from a study of CD8 T cells in ankylosing spondylitis. TCRdb ran MiXCR on the 5' RACE reads and lists one entry per CDR3 protein. The table has some 700,000 distinct CDR3 sequences, roughly 19% seen once; the top ten hold 19%. Study-wide results and caveats: There was a TCR beta motif, made of roughly eight highly homologous variants, that appeared characteristic of ankylosing spondylitis blood. CD8+ by phenotype, disease-linked clones were relatively rare in peripheral blood. It was reported that disease-linked clones were significantly enriched in matched ankylosing spondylitis synovial fluid.

There are many counts of this clonotype. Its specificity is unknown. Sequencing input: blood, either unsorted or a sorted T cell fraction (not recorded which). The clonotype comes from a male donor with ankylosing spondylitis.

In DNA, the CDR3 is TGTGCCAGCAGTCGGACAGGGTTAGACGAGCAGTACTTC. This codes for CASSRTGLDEQYF. J is TRBJ2-7 and V is TRBV28; 8 bases are shared with TRBD1. CDR1 is MDHEN, CDR2 SYDVKM, per germline. CDR3 length: 13 residues. J lost 5 bases, V lost 5 bases, and 5 bases had no gene match.